This TCR beta chain was retrieved from a study of glioma-infiltrating T cells. Across the study: Dexamethasone exposure before glioma surgery was limited to six or fewer days. Blood libraries targeted roughly 4.5- to 10-fold coverage of about a million T cells.

Germline V CDR1 and CDR2: MNHEY, SVGEGT. CDR3 length equals 14 residues. V gave up 8 bases and J gave up 8 bases, with 21 bases separating them. The study, taken as a whole, reports: Tissue-blood divergence was below expectation in non-neoplastic patients, above in gliomas.

The iRepertoire nested amplicon-rescue multiplex PCR amplified TCR alpha and beta CDR3s from RNA. TCRdb called the multiplex PCR reads again in MiXCR, with one record for every CDR3 protein. The data show approximately 400,000 distinct CDR3 sequences, roughly two fifths seen once. Points on this clonotype: The antigen is not known. This clone may be a read error of a much larger clone one base away.

The chain joins TRBV6-2 or TRBV6-3 to TRBJ1-2; a weak D match, TRBD1 (5 bases). The sequenced sample consisted of glioma tissue, nonneoplastic brain tissue, or PBMCs (not recorded which). The receptor comes from a human donor with low-grade glioma or glioblastoma, undergoing nonglioma brain surgery, or in good health (not recorded which). CDR3 residues: CASCRAGTPGGYTF. The CDR3 DNA is TGTGCCAGCTGTCGAGCCGGGACCCCCGGCGGCTACACCTTC.